The TCR beta chain described here comes from a study of T cells expressing NK-cell markers. The germline CDR1 and CDR2 sequences are SSHAT and FNYEAQ (reference sequence). This CDR3 is 14 amino acids long. TCRdb processed the 5' RACE reads again and assigns one entry to each CDR3 protein, with no DNA. The sample table includes some 460,000 distinct CDR3 sequences. Sequenced input: blood T cells: a sorted CD56 or NKG2C T cell subset, CD4+ or CD8+ T cells, or bulk PBMC T cells (not recorded which). The TCR sequence derives from a woman between 45 and 65 years old in good health. The chain has TRBV7-7 and TRBJ2-1. The CDR3 is CASSLAGVGNEQFF.